Included here is one T cell receptor (beta chain) sequence, with context. The antigen remains undetermined. Unmatched junction bases numbered 1, after V lost 2 bases and J lost 4 bases. This CDR3 has 12 residues. The germline CDR1 and CDR2 sequences are GTSNPN and SVGIG (reference sequence). These data originate in a study of cytomegalovirus exposure and HLA in healthy donors. Study findings and constraints: In a later analysis, TCR association rates varied by HLA locus: DRB1 most, HLA-C fewest. The study recorded 150 to 200 TCR beta chains that were cytomegalovirus-associated. Later on, analysis showed that most CMV-associated TCR beta chains appeared to be HLA-restricted.

The PCR was carried out with 60 Vbeta primers and 13 Jbeta primers. TCRdb's copy holds only in-frame clones and misses some; the assay was immunoSEQ multiplex PCR. The table records 100,000 to 150,000 clones, about three quarters of them present only once. Sequenced material: PBMCs. The receptor was isolated from a woman aged 25 to 39 in good health and CMV-seronegative. This sequence joins TRBV30 and TRBJ1-2; 7 nucleotides align to TRBD1. Here the CDR3 reads CAWSRDSYGYTF. CDR3 in DNA: TGTGCCTGGAGTCGGGACAGCTATGGCTACACCTTC.